This entry lists 18 T cell receptor beta chains sequenced from one sample in a study of OX40 agonist ivuxolimab in advanced cancers. Method: immunoSEQ multiplex PCR; TCRdb's copy keeps in-frame clones and lacks some. Here the sample spans tens of thousands of clones, 70% to 90% being singletons. The sample was CD4+ or CD8+ T cells sorted from blood, taken in a trial of the OX40 agonist ivuxolimab. Receptors were obtained from an adult with an advanced solid tumor such as melanoma, head and neck, liver or kidney cancer.

This sequence joins TRBV19 and TRBJ2-7, with a possible D match to TRBD1 (6 bases). Germline V gives CDR1 LNHDA, CDR2 SQIVND (reference sequence). The CDR3 totals 14 residues. Deletions cut 3 bases from V and 7 bases from J, with 16 bases between. The CDR3 nucleotides read TGTGCCAGTAGTATTAGGGGACATCAAAAAGAGCAGTACTTC. This gives the protein CASSIRGHQKEQYF. Together with reference TRBV19 and TRBJ2-7, the CDR3 gives the full variable domain: DGGITQSPKYLFRKEGQNVTLSCEQNLNHDAMYWYRQDPGQGLRLIYYSQIVNDFQKGDIAEGYSVSREKKESFPLTVTSAQKNPTAFYLCASSIRGHQKEQYFGPGTRLTVT.

V gene TRBV5-1 combines with J gene TRBJ2-7; D remains ambiguous. Germline V gene sequence: CDR1 SGHRS, CDR2 YFSETQ. Trimming cost V 0 bases and J 6 bases, with 16 bases left between them. The CDR3 runs to 15 residues. The CDR3 here is CASSLASPLATEQYF. CDR3 bases: TGCGCCAGCAGCTTGGCCAGTCCACTTGCTACCGAGCAGTACTTC. Filled out from reference TRBV5-1 and TRBJ2-7, the complete variable domain reads KAGVTQTPRYLIKTRGQQVTLSCSPISGHRSVSWYQQTPGQGLQFLFEYFSETQRNKGNFPGRFSGRQFSNSRSEMNVSTLELGDSALYLCASSLASPLATEQYFGPGTRLTVT.

The V gene is TRBV6-1, the J gene TRBJ1-5; weak D call: TRBD1 (5 bases). Germline lookup yields CDR1 MNHNS and CDR2 SASEGT. The V gene lost 2 bases and the J gene lost 4 bases, with 12 bases spanning the gap. There are 15 residues in the CDR3. The CDR3 DNA is TGTGCCAGCAGTGAACAGGGAATTTTGAATCAGCCCCAGCATTTT. Translated, it gives CASSEQGILNQPQHF.

The genes are TRBV9 and TRBJ2-3; a possible D gene is TRBD2 (7 bases). Trimming took off 4 bases at V and 3 bases at J, with 15 bases between the two ends. Germline CDR1 reads SGDLS; CDR2 reads YYNGEE. The CDR3 sequence is 15 residues long. The CDR3 spells CASSRGRVGTDTQYF. In nucleotides, the CDR3 is TGTGCCAGCAGCAGGGGGAGGGTTGGGACAGATACGCAGTATTTT.

The CDR3 region has the DNA TGCGCCAGCCTCCGGGACACAGGCAACAATGAGCAGTTCTTC. Protein: CASLRDTGNNEQFF. The chain links TRBV5-1 to TRBJ2-1; a possible D gene is TRBD1 (6 bases). V shed 7 bases and J shed 5 bases, with 16 bases lying between them. The CDR3 is 14 amino acids. Germline CDR1 reads SGHRS; CDR2 reads YFSETQ.

For this clone: The same CDR3 can be traced to other DNA sequences in this sample. The chain links TRBV5-1 to TRBJ1-5, with a tentative D call TRBD1 (6 bases). This CDR3 contains 15 residues. Trimming removed 0 bases at V and 9 bases at J, with 16 bases between. Germline V lookup: CDR1 SGHRS, CDR2 YFSETQ. CDR3 DNA: TGCGCCAGCAGCTTGGGCGGGCAGGGGTCTTCGCCCCAGCATTTT. Its translation is CASSLGGQGSSPQHF.

The chain couples TRBV29-1 to TRBJ2-3, with TRBD2 as a possible D gene (5 bases). V gave up 3 bases and J gave up 6 bases, with 10 bases separating them. Germline V gene sequence: CDR1 SQVTM, CDR2 ANQGSEA. This CDR3 region has 12 residues. The CDR3: CSVDRGSDTQYF. In DNA form, the CDR3 reads TGCAGCGTTGACCGGGGTTCGGATACGCAGTATTTT.

This clone turned up a few times. This chain links TRBV6-1 with TRBJ2-3; the D is unclear. CDR1 and CDR2 from the germline V gene are MNHNS and SASEGT. Trimming shortened V by 6 bases and J by 6 bases, and 16 bases separated the two germline ends. The CDR3 has 14 amino acids. CDR3 bases: TGTGCCAGCAGCCTCGACCTACCGACGGATACGCAGTATTTT. Protein product: CASSLDLPTDTQYF.

The chain is built from TRBV4-2 and TRBJ2-3, with D perhaps matching TRBD1 (5 bases). Germline lookup yields CDR1 LGHNA and CDR2 YNFKEQ. Trimming pared 6 bases from V and 0 bases from J, leaving 13 bases between. CDR3 length: 15 residues. Written as DNA, the CDR3 is TGTGCCAGCAGGAAGAGAAGGGGAAGCACAGATACGCAGTATTTT. Its protein is CASRKRRGSTDTQYF.

The chain is built from TRBV28 and TRBJ1-4; the D gene is possibly TRBD1 (5 bases). Trimming removed 6 bases at V and 8 bases at J, with 16 bases between. This CDR3 contains 14 residues. CDR1 is MDHEN and CDR2 is SYDVKM in the germline V gene. The CDR3 DNA is TGTGCCAGCAGGGGGCAGGGACCCCGGGAAAAACTGTTTTTT. It yields the protein CASRGQGPREKLFF.

Only one count was recorded for this clone. The chain recombines TRBV4-3 with TRBJ2-7, with 7 nucleotides matching TRBD2. Germline trimming cut 0 bases from V and 0 bases from J; bases unmatched to any gene: 11. Germline V gene data show CDR1 as LGHNA and CDR2 as YSLEER. The CDR3 covers 18 residues. CDR3 in amino acids: CASSQDLPPGGSSYEQYF. The CDR3 DNA follows: TGCGCCAGCAGCCAAGATTTGCCCCCCGGGGGGTCCTCCTACGAGCAGTACTTC.

The CDR3 coding sequence is TGCGCCAGCAGGTTAGGGTCTGGCACAGATACGCAGTATTTT. Its translation: CASRLGSGTDTQYF. The chain links TRBV4-1 to TRBJ2-3; no definite D call. The CDR3 spans 14 residues. V dropped 6 bases and J dropped 1 base, with 11 bases sitting between them. Germline-derived CDR1 and CDR2 are MGHRA and YSYEKL.

The chain uses TRBV18 and TRBJ2-7, with 11 bases that match TRBD2. The germline V gene encodes CDR1 KGHSH and CDR2 LQKENI. The V and J ends lost 3 bases and 7 bases, in that order; junction bases with no gene match: 11. This CDR3 comprises 16 residues. The chain's CDR3 is CASSPVILAGAREQYF. The CDR3 DNA follows: TGTGCCAGCTCACCCGTTATACTAGCGGGAGCTCGGGAGCAGTACTTC. The variable domain in full, completed from reference TRBV18 and TRBJ2-7, reads NAGVMQNPRHLVRRRGQEARLRCSPMKGHSHVYWYRQLPEEGLKFMVYLQKENIIDESGMPKERFSAEFPKEGPSILRIQQVVRGDSAAYFCASSPVILAGAREQYFGPGTRLTVT.

This clone was found a few times. V gene TRBV5-1 combines with J gene TRBJ2-5, with 8 bases aligning to TRBD2. V dropped 0 bases and J dropped 3; count of bases not matched to a gene: 4. The CDR3 length is 15 residues. CDR1 and CDR2 (germline): SGHRS, YFSETQ. CDR3 amino acids: CASSLASAGEETQYF. The CDR3 DNA sequence: TGCGCCAGCAGCTTGGCCTCAGCGGGGGAAGAGACCCAGTACTTC.

The chain combines TRBV5-1 with TRBJ2-1; 9 bases fit TRBD2. The length of the CDR3 is 15 residues. Germline V lookup: CDR1 SGHRS, CDR2 YFSETQ. Germline trimming cut 4 bases from V and 6 bases from J; bases unmatched to any gene: 8. The CDR3 loop reads CASSELAGVSNEQFF. CDR3 in DNA: TGCGCCAGCAGCGAGTTAGCGGGAGTGAGCAATGAGCAGTTCTTC.

The chain is built from TRBV10-3 and TRBJ2-5; the D is unclear. The ends were cut back, 4 bases at V and 4 bases at J, with 7 bases in the middle. There are 12 residues in the CDR3. Germline values: CDR1 ENHRY, CDR2 SYGVKD. CDR3 sequence (DNA): TGTGCCATCAGTGCCCTGAGAGAGACCCAGTACTTC. Translation: CAISALRETQYF.

Written as DNA, the CDR3 is TGCAGCGTTGAAGGGGCGGGGAGAGGGACCGGGGAGCTGTTTTTT. Protein sequence: CSVEGAGRGTGELFF. The chain joins TRBV29-1 to TRBJ2-2; the D gene is possibly TRBD2 (6 bases). Germline V lookup: CDR1 SQVTM, CDR2 ANQGSEA. The CDR3 loop spans 15 amino acids. Trimming left V 1 base short and J 5 bases short, with 14 bases between.

The table lists this clone with a count of one. This chain links TRBV7-6 with TRBJ2-3; 12 bases fit TRBD2. V was pared by 3 bases and J by 5 bases, with 12 bases of the junction left unmatched. This CDR3 spans 18 amino acids. Germline loops: CDR1 SGHVS, CDR2 FNYEAQ. CDR3 sequence reads: CASSFEPPSGRAIDTQYF. The DNA for the CDR3 is TGTGCCAGCAGCTTTGAGCCCCCTAGCGGGAGGGCTATAGATACGCAGTATTTT.